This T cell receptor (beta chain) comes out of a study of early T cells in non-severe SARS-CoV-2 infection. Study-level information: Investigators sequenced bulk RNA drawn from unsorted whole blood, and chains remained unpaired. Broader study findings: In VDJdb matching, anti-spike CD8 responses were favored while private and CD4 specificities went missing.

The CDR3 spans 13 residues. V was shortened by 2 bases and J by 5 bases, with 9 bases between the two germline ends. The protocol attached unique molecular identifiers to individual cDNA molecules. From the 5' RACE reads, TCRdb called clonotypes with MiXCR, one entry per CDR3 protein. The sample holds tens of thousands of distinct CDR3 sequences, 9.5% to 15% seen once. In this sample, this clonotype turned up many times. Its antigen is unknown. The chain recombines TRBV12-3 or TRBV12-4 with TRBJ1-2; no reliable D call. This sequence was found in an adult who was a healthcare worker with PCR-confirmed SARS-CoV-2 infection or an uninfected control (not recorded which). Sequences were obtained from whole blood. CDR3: CASSLTGVYGYTF. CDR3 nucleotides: TGTGCCAGCAGTTTAACTGGGGTGTATGGCTACACCTTC.